The clone carrying this T cell receptor beta chain has a handful of counts. Its antigen is currently unknown. The CDR3 spans 17 residues. In germline, CDR1 is MGHRA, CDR2 YSYEKL. V gave up 0 bases and J gave up 1 base, with 13 bases separating them. This entry comes from a study of blood T cells in healthy people across ages. Overall study findings and caveats: Diversity was higher, and naive CD4+ cells more numerous, in long-lived donors than in aged donors. Donor CMV status was unknown, possibly confounding expanded clonotype changes.

Combining a sample-barcoded 5' primer with a J-beta primer mix, a second PCR ran for about 6 to 12 cycles. Via MiXCR, TCRdb re-called the 5' RACE reads, giving one row per CDR3 protein. The sample holds about 1,600,000 distinct CDR3 sequences; roughly 40% are singletons and the top ten take approximately 7.9%. Sequenced: blood. The clonotype comes from a woman aged 18 to 35 in good health. The chain links TRBV4-1 to TRBJ1-5; weak D call: TRBD1 (6 bases). DNA of the CDR3: TGCGCCAGCAGCCAAGATTCGGTAGGGGGGAGCAATCAGCCCCAGCATTTT. Protein sequence: CASSQDSVGGSNQPQHF.